A selection of T cell receptor beta chains follows, all from one sample in a study of T cell repertoires in aging, cancer and after chemotherapy. TCRdb ran MiXCR on the multiplex PCR reads and lists one entry per CDR3 protein. The sample has approximately 1,300 distinct CDR3 sequences; approximately 26% are singletons. The specimen sequenced was blood. These receptors originate from a human donor with a blood cancer. CDR3s include the opening cysteine and the closing phenylalanine or tryptophan. The order of the fields is J gene, V gene, clone size, CDR3 protein. Clone size, where shown, is once, few, many, or a class for clones that have expanded.

TRBJ2-3 | TRBV6-5 | . | CASSSWTNSLTTRTQYF
TRBJ2-1 | TRBV20-1 | . | CSARPTSGGAELEQFF
TRBJ2-1 | TRBV27 | . | CASSPPPGTAKSDEQFF
TRBJ2-5 | TRBV24-1 | few | CATSDRGLETQYF
TRBJ2-2 | TRBV7-6 | medium-sized | CASSPTDRGRVGELFF
TRBJ1-2 | TRBV5-1 | . | CASHEQGYGYTF
TRBJ1-2 | TRBV12-3/TRBV12-4 | medium-sized | CASSPGVGYGYTF
TRBJ1-1 | TRBV5-1 | . | CASKTTSNTEAFF
TRBJ2-2 | TRBV11-2 | . | CASTPPAANTGELFF
TRBJ2-1 | TRBV7-9 | medium-sized | CASSPAGSWGDEQFF
TRBJ2-5 | TRBV21-1 | . | CASRYRTSGGSPQETQYF
TRBJ2-1 | TRBV27 | medium-sized | CASRFQGADEQFF
TRBJ2-6 | TRBV2 | . | CASTWDGRSGANVLTF
TRBJ2-3 | TRBV4-3 | . | CASSQDLGTDTQYF
TRBJ1-1 | TRBV27 | few | CASTLGWMNTEAFF
TRBJ1-2 | TRBV10-3 | few | CAISDPDRGGLSGYTF
TRBJ1-2 | TRBV20-1 | . | CSAEPERYGYTF
TRBJ2-3 | TRBV6-1 | medium-sized | CASSEAVVQGADTQYF
TRBJ1-5 | TRBV30 | . | CAWSTTGSNQPQHF
TRBJ2-1 | TRBV2 | few | CASMTDRDNEQFF
TRBJ2-1 | TRBV20-1 | . | CSAPEVLAANNEQFF
TRBJ1-1 | TRBV20-1 | . | CSCGTGPLTEAFF
TRBJ2-3 | TRBV20-1 | few | CSARDSRRGGDTQYF
TRBJ1-4 | TRBV15 | medium-sized | CATSGTGQGGLNEKLFF
TRBJ2-2 | TRBV5-1 | . | CASSLPTSGGGGELFF
TRBJ1-6 | TRBV2 | . | CATNYGLGNSPLHF
TRBJ1-6 | TRBV28 | . | CASSSWTETELLHF
TRBJ1-6 | TRBV6-1 | . | CASSDGGAGVGSPLHF
TRBJ2-5 | TRBV18 | medium-sized | CASSPQGVAETQYF
TRBJ2-3 | TRBV6-2/TRBV6-3 | . | CASSFSSDLVDTQYF
TRBJ2-5 | TRBV7-2 | medium-sized | CASSYNTGGQETQYF
TRBJ2-3 | TRBV5-6 | . | CASSRGGSADTQYF
TRBJ2-3 | TRBV5-4 | medium-sized | CASSSGLAGGPSDTQYF
TRBJ2-1 | TRBV11-2 | . | CASSAIGGAFSDEQFF
TRBJ2-5 | TRBV2 | once | CASSVSGDQETQYF
TRBJ1-2 | TRBV5-4 | medium-sized | CASSLSSYGYTF
TRBJ1-2 | TRBV12-3/TRBV12-4 | . | CASRAQQTGGQGYYGYTF
TRBJ2-1 | TRBV6-5 | . | CASSYSSGASGQGEQFF
TRBJ1-1 | TRBV5-4 | few | CASSLAQRVDTEAFF
TRBJ2-3 | TRBV19 | medium-sized | CASSINTDTQYF
TRBJ1-3 | TRBV6-5 | medium-sized | CASSYAGSPGNTIYF
TRBJ2-3 | TRBV18 | medium-sized | CASSPPGLAGLTDTQYF
TRBJ2-2 | TRBV14 | medium-sized | CASSQDLARGGELFF
TRBJ1-4 | TRBV10-3 | . | CAISDQRGATNEKLFF
TRBJ2-5 | TRBV6-1 | . | CASRRGVGETQYF
TRBJ1-2 | TRBV5-1 | few | CASSLGDNREDYTF
TRBJ2-1 | TRBV6-5 | medium-sized | CASSYGGTAYNEQFF
TRBJ1-2 | TRBV6-1 | . | CAISDLDRGGLSGYTF
TRBJ2-6 | TRBV19 | medium-sized | CASTAGTADFGANVLTF
TRBJ2-3 | TRBV10-1 | few | CASSLETPHTDTQYF
TRBJ1-3 | TRBV30 | . | CGGGGGANSGNTIYF
TRBJ1-2 | TRBV29-1 | medium-sized | CSVKNRDGDYGYTF
TRBJ2-2 | TRBV7-6 | . | CASSPAGLGDTGELFF
TRBJ1-5 | TRBV28 | . | CAIGTAEHQPQHF
TRBJ1-2 | TRBV20-1 | . | CSARGHRLAF